This T cell receptor beta chain was found in a study of blood T cell repertoires in COVID-19. V was pared by 2 bases and J by 0 bases, with 13 bases between. CDR1 and CDR2 (germline): GTSNPN, SVGIG (reference sequence). The CDR3 length is 15 residues. Produced via immunoSEQ multiplex PCR; TCRdb's table is partial and in-frame only. The table shows roughly 200,000 clones, with approximately 85% occurring only once. The sample was peripheral blood. The sequence came from a woman aged 60 to 75 with acute or convalescent COVID-19. The chain links TRBV30 to TRBJ2-5; D is unresolved. Here the CDR3 reads CAWSFVFPYQETQYF. DNA for the CDR3: TGTGCCTGGAGTTTCGTGTTCCCGTACCAAGAGACCCAGTACTTC.